This T cell receptor (beta chain) originates from a study of identical twins. Points from the study as a whole: Partly confounded zero-insertion analyses could result from invariant MAIT and iNKT cells.

This clonotype was counted between two and nine times. The antigen is unknown. TCRdb re-analysed the 5' RACE reads in MiXCR, keeping a single row per CDR3 protein. In the table there are roughly 250,000 distinct CDR3 sequences, 7.5% of which are singletons. Trimming stripped 0 bases from V and 0 bases from J, with 9 bases between. The CDR3 length is 14 residues. Germline-derived CDR1 and CDR2 are DFQATT and SNEGSKA (reference sequence). The same specimen was also included in a second study, on yellow fever vaccine responses in identical twins.

The chain uses TRBV20-1 and TRBJ2-7; D may correspond to TRBD1 or TRBD2 (5 bases each). The material sequenced was CD8+ T cells sorted from blood. The clonotype originates from a woman between 18 and 29 years old in good health. CDR3 coding DNA: TGCAGTGCTAGAGATCGGGGCCCCTCCTACGAGCAGTACTTC. It translates to CSARDRGPSYEQYF.